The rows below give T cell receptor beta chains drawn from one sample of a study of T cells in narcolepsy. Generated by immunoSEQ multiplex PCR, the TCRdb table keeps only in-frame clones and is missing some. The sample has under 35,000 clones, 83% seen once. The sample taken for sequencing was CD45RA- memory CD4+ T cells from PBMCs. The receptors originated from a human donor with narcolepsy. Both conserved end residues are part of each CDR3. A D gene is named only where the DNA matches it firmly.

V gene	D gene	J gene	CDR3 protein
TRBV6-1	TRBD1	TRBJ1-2	CASRPGQHNYGYTF
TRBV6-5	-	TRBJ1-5	CASSSIRGWPQHF
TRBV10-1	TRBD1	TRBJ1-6	CASRSGTGSPLHF
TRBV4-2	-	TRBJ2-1	CASSLAGAINEQFF
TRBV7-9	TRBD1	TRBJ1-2	CASSLADRGLGYTF
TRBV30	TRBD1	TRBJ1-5	CAWNRGQGDQPQHF
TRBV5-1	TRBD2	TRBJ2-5	CASSPGGNSQETQYF
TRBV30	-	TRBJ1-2	CAWSVRVGGDGYGYTF
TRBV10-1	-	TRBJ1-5	CASGDHSNQPQHF
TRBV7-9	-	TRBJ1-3	CASSITGPPRGNTIYF
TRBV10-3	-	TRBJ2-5	CAISKGAGETQYF
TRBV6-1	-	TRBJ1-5	CASTLRGVDQPQHF
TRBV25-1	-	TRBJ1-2	CASSENGQRSYTF
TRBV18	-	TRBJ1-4	CASSRQADEKLFF
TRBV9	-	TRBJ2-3	CASSVGQGDTQYF
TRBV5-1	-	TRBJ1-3	CASSFGGASSGNTIYF
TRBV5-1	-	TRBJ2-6	CASKAAGANVLTF
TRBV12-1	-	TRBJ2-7	CASSFASTYEQYF
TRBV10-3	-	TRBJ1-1	CATEATGANTEAFF
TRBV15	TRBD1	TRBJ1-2	CATSRRRTGHPPLGYTF
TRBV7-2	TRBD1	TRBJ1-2	CASSIRGQAAYGYTF
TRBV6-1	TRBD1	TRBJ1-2	CASTLTQDRAGYTF
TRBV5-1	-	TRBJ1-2	CASSPRGQGYGYTF
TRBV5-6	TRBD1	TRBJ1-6	CASSPRLGDRSSPLHF
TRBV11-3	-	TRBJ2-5	CASRPREETQYF
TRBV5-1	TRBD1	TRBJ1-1	CASSRQGGTEAFF
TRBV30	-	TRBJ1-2	CAWSGQARGGYTF
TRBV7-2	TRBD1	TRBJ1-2	CASSLTGVEGYTF
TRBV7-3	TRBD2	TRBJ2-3	CASSVSGGVYTQYF
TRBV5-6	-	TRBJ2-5	CASSSRTRQGTQYF
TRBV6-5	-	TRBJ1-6	CASSIRGSPLHF
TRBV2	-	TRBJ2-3	CASSGYTDTQYF
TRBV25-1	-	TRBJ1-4	CASSEGGAYEKLFF
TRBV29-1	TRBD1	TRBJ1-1	CSVELTGGFSEAFF
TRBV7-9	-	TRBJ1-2	CASSLAQAGFGGYTF
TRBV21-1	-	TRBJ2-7	CASSNDIGDRTHSYEQYF
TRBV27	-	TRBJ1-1	CASSLLGGLDTEAFF
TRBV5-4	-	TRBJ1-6	CASSLKVTENSPLHF
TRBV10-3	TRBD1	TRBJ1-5	CAISGTANQPQHF
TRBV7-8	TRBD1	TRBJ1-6	CASNLGTGRNSPLHF
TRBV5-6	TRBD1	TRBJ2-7	CASSPRDRLSEQYF
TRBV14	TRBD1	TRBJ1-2	CASSPTWDRGDYGYTF
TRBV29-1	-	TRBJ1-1	CSVEWSVNTEAFF
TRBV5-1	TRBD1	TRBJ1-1	CASSMGQGNPEAFF
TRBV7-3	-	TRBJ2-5	CASSLNGLPAVTQYF
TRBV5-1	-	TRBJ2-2	CASSLVLGAGELFF
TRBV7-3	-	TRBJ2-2	CASSPPRGSTGELFF
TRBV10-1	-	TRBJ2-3	CARWTALPSTDTQYF
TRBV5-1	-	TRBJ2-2	CASSLDGQNTGELFF
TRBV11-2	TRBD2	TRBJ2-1	CASSLRRGAEQFF
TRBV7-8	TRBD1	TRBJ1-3	CASSTGGSGNTIYF
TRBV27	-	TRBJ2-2	CASREEGRMNTGELFF
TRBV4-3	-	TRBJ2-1	CASSQEWTREQFF
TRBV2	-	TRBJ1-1	CASQGRDANTEAFF
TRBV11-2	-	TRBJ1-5	CASSLEPGAPQHF